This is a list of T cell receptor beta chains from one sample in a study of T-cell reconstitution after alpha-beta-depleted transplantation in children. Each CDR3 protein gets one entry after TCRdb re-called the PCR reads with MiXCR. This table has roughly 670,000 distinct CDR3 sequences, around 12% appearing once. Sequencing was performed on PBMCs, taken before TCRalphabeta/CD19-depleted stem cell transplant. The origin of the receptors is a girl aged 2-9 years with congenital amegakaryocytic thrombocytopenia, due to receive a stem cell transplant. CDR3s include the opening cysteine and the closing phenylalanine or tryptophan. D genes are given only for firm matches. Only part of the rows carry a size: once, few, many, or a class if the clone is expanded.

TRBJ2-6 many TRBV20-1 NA TGCAGTGCTAGGGAGACTAAATCTGGGGCCAACGTCCTGACTTTC CSARETKSGANVLTF
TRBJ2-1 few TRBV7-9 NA TGTGCCAGCAGCCCGCAGGGGAGCAGCCTCTACAATGAGCAGTTCTTC CASSPQGSSLYNEQFF
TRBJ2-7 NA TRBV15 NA TGTGCCACCAGCAGAGATCGCGCCGGTTACGAGCAGTACTTC CATSRDRAGYEQYF
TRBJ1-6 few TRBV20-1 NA TGCAGTGCTAGAGATTTGGGAGGGACCAGTGGAATGAAACTCAATTCACCCCTCCACTTT CSARDLGGTSGMKLNSPLHF
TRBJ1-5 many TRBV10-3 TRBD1 TGTGCCATCAGTGAGGCCAGGGGGACGCAGCCCCAGCATTTT CAISEARGTQPQHF
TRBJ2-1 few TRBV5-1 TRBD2 TGCGCCAGCAGCTTAGAGATAGCGGGGGACTACAATGAGCAGTTCTTC CASSLEIAGDYNEQFF
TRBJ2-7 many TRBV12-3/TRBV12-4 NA TGTGCCAGCGGGTTAGTGAGCGAGCAGTACTTC CASGLVSEQYF
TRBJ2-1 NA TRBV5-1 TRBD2 TGCGCCAGCAGCTCAGAGGTCCTAGCGGGAGTTGGCAATGAGCAGTTCTTC CASSSEVLAGVGNEQFF
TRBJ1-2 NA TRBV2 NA TGTGCCAGCAACCGAGACGGAGCTAACTATGGCTACTCCTTC CASNRDGANYGYSF
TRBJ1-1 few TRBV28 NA TGTGCCAGCCTCAGGGAGGGGGAAGTCACTTTCTTT CASLREGEVTFF
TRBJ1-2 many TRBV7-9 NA TGTGCCAGCAGCTTAGCTGAGCAGGGGCTTTCCTTTGGCTACACCTTC CASSLAEQGLSFGYTF
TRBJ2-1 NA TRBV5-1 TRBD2 TGCGCCAGCAGCTTCGGGGCTAGCGGGAAGAATGAGCAGTTCTTC CASSFGASGKNEQFF
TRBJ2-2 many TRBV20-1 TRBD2 TGCAGTGCTAGAGGGCTAGCGGGAGGAGCGAACACCGGGGAGCTGTTTTTT CSARGLAGGANTGELFF
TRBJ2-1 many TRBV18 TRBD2 TGTGCCAGCTCACCGTACTCCGGAAGACTAGCGGGAGGGCCGAGTAGCTATGAGCAGTTCTTC CASSPYSGRLAGGPSSYEQFF
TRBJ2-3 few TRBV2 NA TGTGCCAGCAGGCCAATAGGAGCCCCTCGCACAGATACGCAGTATTTT CASRPIGAPRTDTQYF
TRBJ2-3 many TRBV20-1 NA TGCAGTGCTAAGGAGACAGGCGATAGCACAGATACGCAGTATTTT CSAKETGDSTDTQYF
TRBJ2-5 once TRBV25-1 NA TGTGCCAGCAGTGAATCTTCGACCTGGTACCAAGAGACCCAGTACTTC CASSESSTWYQETQYF
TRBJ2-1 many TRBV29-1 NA TGCAGCGTTGTGTCAGCCTGGAGCTCCTACAATGAGCAGTTCTTC CSVVSAWSSYNEQFF
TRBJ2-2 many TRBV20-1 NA TGCAGTGCTAGAGATCCCGGGGAGCTGTTTTTT CSARDPGELFF
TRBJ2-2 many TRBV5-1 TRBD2 TGCGCCAGCAGCTCTAGCGGGGCGAACACCGGGGAGCTGTTTTTT CASSSSGANTGELFF
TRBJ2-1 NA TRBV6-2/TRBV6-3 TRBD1 TGTGCCAGCAGTTACTCAGTGGGTATCAGGGGACAGGGGGCTGTATACAATGAGCAGTTCTTC CASSYSVGIRGQGAVYNEQFF
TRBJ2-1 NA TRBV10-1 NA TGCGCCAGCAGTCCGGATCTGCGGGGCAATGAGCAGTTCTTC CASSPDLRGNEQFF
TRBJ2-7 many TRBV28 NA TGTGCCAGCAGCCTCCCTCCGACTTCCGCTCCCTACGAGCAGTACTTC CASSLPPTSAPYEQYF
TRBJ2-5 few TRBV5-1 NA TGCGCCAGCAGCTTGGTGGACCCCTGGGAGACCCAGTACTTC CASSLVDPWETQYF
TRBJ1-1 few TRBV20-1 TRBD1 TGCAGTGCTATAGACAGGGTATACACTGAAGCTTTCTTT CSAIDRVYTEAFF
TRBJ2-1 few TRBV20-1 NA TGCAGTGCTACTCCCGTCCTTGGCCTACCCAAGAGTGAGCAGTTCTTC CSATPVLGLPKSEQFF
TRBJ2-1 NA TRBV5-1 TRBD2 TGCGCCAGCAGCCGCGGGGTGTTGGTGGGAGGGCCTAGAATCTACAATGAGCAGTTCTTC CASSRGVLVGGPRIYNEQFF
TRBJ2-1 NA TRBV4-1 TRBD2 TGCGCCAGCAGCCATTCCCTAGCGGGGGGTGGGAGGCAGTTCTTC CASSHSLAGGGRQFF
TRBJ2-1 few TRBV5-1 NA TGCGCCAGCAGCTTGGATAGTAGGGCTCAGAGCTCCTACAATGAGCAGTTCTTC CASSLDSRAQSSYNEQFF
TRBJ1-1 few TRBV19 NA TGTGCCAGTAGTAGGGATTTGTGGAGTGGGGTCACTGAAGCTTTCTTT CASSRDLWSGVTEAFF
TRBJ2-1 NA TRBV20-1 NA TGCAGTGCTAGAGAGGTCCGGGGTCCCTCCTACAATGAGCAGTTCTTC CSAREVRGPSYNEQFF
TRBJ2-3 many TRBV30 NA TGTGCCTGGAGTGATGGACTCAGCACAGATACGCAGTATTTT CAWSDGLSTDTQYF
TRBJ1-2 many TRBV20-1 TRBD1 TGCAGTGCTAGAGCCACAGGGGACGACGGCTACACCTTC CSARATGDDGYTF
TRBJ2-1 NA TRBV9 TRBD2 TGTGCCAGCAGCGTAGACGGACTAGTCGCTGAGCAGTTCTTC CASSVDGLVAEQFF
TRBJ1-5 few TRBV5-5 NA TGTGCCAGCAGCTCAAACCAGGGGAGCAATCAGCCCCAGCATTTT CASSSNQGSNQPQHF
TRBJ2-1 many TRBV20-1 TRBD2 TGCAGTGCTAGAGATAGTCGAGCGGGAGAGTACAATGAGCAGTTCTTC CSARDSRAGEYNEQFF
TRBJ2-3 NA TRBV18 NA TGTGCCAGCTCACCTGTCTTAGCGGCCACAGATACGCAGTATTTT CASSPVLAATDTQYF
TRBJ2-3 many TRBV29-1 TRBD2 TGCAGCGTAGAAAGAGCGGGAGGCCCCACAGATACGCAGTATTTT CSVERAGGPTDTQYF
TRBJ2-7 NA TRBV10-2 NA TGCGCCAGCAGTGAGTCGAGCTCCTACGAGCAGTACTTC CASSESSSYEQYF
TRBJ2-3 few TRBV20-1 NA TGCAGTGCTAGTTTCGTACGCGCCCCGGGCACAGATACGCAGTATTTT CSASFVRAPGTDTQYF
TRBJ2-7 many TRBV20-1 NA TGCAGTGCTAGATCGGACAGCCCCTACGAGCAGTACTTC CSARSDSPYEQYF
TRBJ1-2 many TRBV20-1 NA TGCAGTGCTAGACGCAGGGATTATGGCTACACCTTC CSARRRDYGYTF
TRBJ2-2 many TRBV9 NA TGTGCCAGCAGCACCCCGGGCCGGTGGAGGACGAACACCGGGGAGCTGTTTTTT CASSTPGRWRTNTGELFF
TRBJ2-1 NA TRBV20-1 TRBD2 TGCAGTGCCACAAGCGGGAACTCCTACAATGAGCAGTTCTTC CSATSGNSYNEQFF
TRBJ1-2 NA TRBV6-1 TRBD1 TGTGCCAGCAGCCGAACCACAGGGGGACAGGGGGCTGGGGGCTACACCTTC CASSRTTGGQGAGGYTF
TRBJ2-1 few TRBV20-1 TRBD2 TGCAGTGCTCTTCCCGGGACTAGCGGGAGCTTGGGCGAGCAGTTCTTC CSALPGTSGSLGEQFF
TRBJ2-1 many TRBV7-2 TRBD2 TGTGCCAGCAGCCCCATCCTAGCGGGAGGGCAGGACAATGAGCAGTTCTTC CASSPILAGGQDNEQFF
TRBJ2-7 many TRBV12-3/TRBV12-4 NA TGTGCCAGCAGTTCCCTTTCGGCCGAGCAGTACTTC CASSSLSAEQYF
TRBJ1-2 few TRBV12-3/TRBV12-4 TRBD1 TGTGCCAGCAGTTTACGGGCCGACAGGGTCTGGGGCTACACCTTC CASSLRADRVWGYTF
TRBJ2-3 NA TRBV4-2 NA TGTGCCAGCAGCCAAAGAGGTAGACTAGACCTTGCAGATACGCAGTATTTT CASSQRGRLDLADTQYF
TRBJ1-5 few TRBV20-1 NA TGCAGTGCCCGGGGGGAGGGGGACATCCTTCCCCATCAGCCCCAGCATTTT CSARGEGDILPHQPQHF
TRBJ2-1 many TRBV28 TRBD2 TGTGCCAGCAGTCAACCCAAGACTAGCGGGAGCTACAATGAGCAGTTCTTC CASSQPKTSGSYNEQFF
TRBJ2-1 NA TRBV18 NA TGTGCCAGCTCACCACCGCATCTAGGCGACAATGAGCAGTTCTTC CASSPPHLGDNEQFF
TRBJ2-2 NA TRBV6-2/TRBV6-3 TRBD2 TGTGCCAGCAGTTACGGTCGCCTAGCGGGAGTCACCGGGGAGCTGTTTTTT CASSYGRLAGVTGELFF
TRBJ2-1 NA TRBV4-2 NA TGTGCCAGCAGCCAAGAGACCCGAGAGGCCTTTGGGCGTCGGAGCTCCTACAATGAGCAGTTCTTC CASSQETREAFGRRSSYNEQFF
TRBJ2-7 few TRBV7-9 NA TGTGCCAGCAGCAATGGGGAGTCACACGAGCAGTACTTC CASSNGESHEQYF